The 4 T cell receptor gamma chains presented below share a single source sample, sequenced in a study of gamma-delta T cells after stem cell transplantation. TCRdb re-called the RT-PCR reads with CATT. The sample carries 350 or so gamma-chain clones, roughly 2.6% recorded once. Sequenced sample: gamma-delta T cells. Receptor source: a human donor. It is not recorded whose cells these are; they may come from a transplant donor.

This clone was counted between two and nine times. Given a far larger clone just one base away, this is likely a sequencing read error. At the DNA level, this CDR3 is encoded by other sequences in the same sample as well. The chain has TRGV9 and TRGJ1 or TRGJ2. The CDR3 runs to 13 residues. Germline lookup yields CDR1 GITISATS and CDR2 ISYDGTV (reference sequence). CDR3 sequence reads: CALWEGNYYKKLF. The CDR3 region has the DNA TGTGCCCTGTGGGAGGGCAATTATTATAAGAAACTCTTT.

This clone was picked up a small number of times. The TCRdb record carries a much larger clone's protein, which differs from this DNA's translation at residue 4; a read error is the likely cause, and the protein listed here is the DNA translation. This chain joins TRGV9 and TRGJP. CDR3 length: 17 residues. From germline, CDR1 is GITISATS and CDR2 ISYDGTV (reference sequence). The CDR3 coding sequence is TGTGCCTTGCGGGAGCTACGACAAGAGTTGGGCAAAAAAATCAAGGTATTT. Residues: CALRELRQELGKKIKVF.

This rearrangement joins TRGV2 to TRGJ1 or TRGJ2. This CDR3 comprises 14 residues. The ends lost 0 bases at V and 5 bases at J; junction bases unmatched: 7. CDR1 and CDR2 from the germline V gene are EGSNGY and YDSYNSKV. The CDR3: CATWDGPVNYKKLF. CDR3 sequence (DNA): TGTGCCACCTGGGACGGGCCGGTGAATTATAAGAAACTCTTT.

Comment on this clone: This likely traces to a read error, being one base from a far larger clone. Other DNA sequences from this sample encode an identical CDR3 as well. The CDR3 bases are TGTGCCTTGTGGCCTTCGGAGCTGGGCAAAAAAATCAAGGTATTT. Translated, it gives CALWPSELGKKIKVF. The chain uses TRGV9 and TRGJP. Germline CDR1 and CDR2: GITISATS and ISYDGTV (reference sequence). This CDR3 region has 15 residues. The V gene end was trimmed by 6 bases and the J gene end by 11 bases; junction bases not matched to a gene: 10.